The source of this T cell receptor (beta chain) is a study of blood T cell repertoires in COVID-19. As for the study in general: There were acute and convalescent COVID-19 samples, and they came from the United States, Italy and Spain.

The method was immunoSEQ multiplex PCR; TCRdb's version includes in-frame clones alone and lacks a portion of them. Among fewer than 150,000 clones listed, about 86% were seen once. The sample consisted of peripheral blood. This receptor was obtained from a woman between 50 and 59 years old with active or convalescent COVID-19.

The DNA of the CDR3 is TGTGCCAGCAGCTTGAGTAGCGGGAGAGATACGCAGTATTTT. Translating gives CASSLSSGRDTQYF. The V and J genes are TRBV5-5 and TRBJ2-3, with 9 bases aligning to TRBD2. Per germline, CDR1 SGHKS and CDR2 YYEKEE (reference sequence). Unmatched junction bases numbered 2, after V lost 1 base and J lost 5 bases. CDR3 size: 14 residues.